In its sample, the clone carrying this T cell receptor beta chain was seen many times. The antigen remains undetermined. Tregs were sorted as CD4+CD25+CD127-/low cells. The study's findings and limits: In terms of TCR gene usage, tumor memory CD4+ T cells clustered together with blood and lymph node memory CD4+ cells, as well as with lymph node naive CD4+ cells. Tumor Treg TCRs overlapped most with tumor naive CD4+ cells.

After constant-region reverse-primer amplification, full-length variable regions underwent semi-nested PCR with Nested Universal Primer A. TCRdb itself ran the 5' RACE reads through MiXCR, one entry per CDR3 protein. Of 50,000 to 60,000 distinct CDR3 sequences detected, 20% appear once; the ten largest clones hold roughly 2.9%. This sequence was found in a female donor with breast cancer. Source material: tumor-infiltrating Tregs sorted from the breast tumor.

As DNA, the CDR3 is TGTGCCAGCAGCCTACAGGGGGGCTCCTACGAGCAGTACTTC. Encoded protein: CASSLQGGSYEQYF. The rearrangement uses TRBV7-3 and TRBJ2-7; 8 nucleotides match TRBD1. The germline V gene has CDR1 SGHTA and CDR2 FQGTGA. The J segment lost 0 bases and the V segment lost 5 bases, leaving 3 bases of the junction unmatched. The CDR3 loop spans 14 amino acids.